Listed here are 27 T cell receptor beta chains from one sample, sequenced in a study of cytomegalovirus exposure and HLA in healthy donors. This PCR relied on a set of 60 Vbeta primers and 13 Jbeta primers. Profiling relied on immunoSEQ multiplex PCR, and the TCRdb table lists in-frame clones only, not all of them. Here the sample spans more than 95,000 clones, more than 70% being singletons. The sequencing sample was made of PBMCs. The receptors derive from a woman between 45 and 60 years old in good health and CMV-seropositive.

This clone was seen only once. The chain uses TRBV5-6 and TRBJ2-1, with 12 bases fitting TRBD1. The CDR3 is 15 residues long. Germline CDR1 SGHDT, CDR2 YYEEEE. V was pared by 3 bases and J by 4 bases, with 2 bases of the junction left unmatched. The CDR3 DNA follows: TGTGCCAGCAGCTGGGACAGGGGGCGATACAATGAGCAGTTCTTC. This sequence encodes CASSWDRGRYNEQFF.

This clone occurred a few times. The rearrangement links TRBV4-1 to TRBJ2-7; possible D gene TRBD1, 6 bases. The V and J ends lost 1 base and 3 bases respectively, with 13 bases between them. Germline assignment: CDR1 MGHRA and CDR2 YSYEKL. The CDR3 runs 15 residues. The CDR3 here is CASSQGVQGDYEQYF. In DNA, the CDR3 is TGCGCCAGCAGCCAAGGGGTACAGGGAGACTACGAGCAGTACTTC.

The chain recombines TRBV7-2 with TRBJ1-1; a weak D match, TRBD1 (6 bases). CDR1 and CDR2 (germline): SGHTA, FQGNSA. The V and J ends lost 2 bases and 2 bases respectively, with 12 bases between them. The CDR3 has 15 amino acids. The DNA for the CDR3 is TGTGCCAGCAGCTTATATGGGACAAGTAACACTGAAGCTTTCTTT. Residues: CASSLYGTSNTEAFF.

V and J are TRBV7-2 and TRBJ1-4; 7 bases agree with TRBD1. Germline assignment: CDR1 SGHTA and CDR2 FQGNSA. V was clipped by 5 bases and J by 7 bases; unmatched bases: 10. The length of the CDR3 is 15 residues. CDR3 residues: CASSPRQGRGEKLFF. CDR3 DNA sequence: TGTGCCAGCAGCCCCCGACAGGGACGGGGTGAAAAACTGTTTTTT.

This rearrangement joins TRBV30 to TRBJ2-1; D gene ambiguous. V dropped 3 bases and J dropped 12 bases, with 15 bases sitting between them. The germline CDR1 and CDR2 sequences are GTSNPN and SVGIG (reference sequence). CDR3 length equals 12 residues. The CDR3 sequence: CAWRQPRQLQFF. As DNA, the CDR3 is TGTGCCTGGAGGCAGCCGAGGCAGTTGCAGTTCTTC.

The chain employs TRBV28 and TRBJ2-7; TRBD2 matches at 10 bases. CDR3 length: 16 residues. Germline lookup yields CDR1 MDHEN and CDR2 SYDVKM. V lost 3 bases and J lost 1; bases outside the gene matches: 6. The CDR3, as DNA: TGTGCCAGCAGTTTCGTAGCGGGAGGCAGTTCCTACGAGCAGTACTTC. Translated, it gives CASSFVAGGSSYEQYF.

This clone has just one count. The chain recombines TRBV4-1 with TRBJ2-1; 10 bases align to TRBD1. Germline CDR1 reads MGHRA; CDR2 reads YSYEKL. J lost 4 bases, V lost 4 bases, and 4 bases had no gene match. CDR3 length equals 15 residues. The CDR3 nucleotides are TGCGCCAGCAGCCCGACAGGGGGCCAATACAATGAGCAGTTCTTC. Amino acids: CASSPTGGQYNEQFF.

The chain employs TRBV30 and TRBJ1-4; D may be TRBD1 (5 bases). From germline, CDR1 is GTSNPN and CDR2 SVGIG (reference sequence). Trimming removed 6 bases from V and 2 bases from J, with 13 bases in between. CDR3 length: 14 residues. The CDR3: CACGGGSTNEKLFF. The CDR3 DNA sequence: TGTGCCTGTGGGGGGGGTTCGACTAATGAAAAACTGTTTTTT.

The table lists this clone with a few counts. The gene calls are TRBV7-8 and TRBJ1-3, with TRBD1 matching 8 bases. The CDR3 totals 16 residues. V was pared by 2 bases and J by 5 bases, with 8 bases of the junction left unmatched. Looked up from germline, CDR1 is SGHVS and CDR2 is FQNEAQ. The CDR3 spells CASSLLVGQGRNTIYF. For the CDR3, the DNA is TGTGCCAGCAGCTTATTGGTTGGACAGGGTCGAAACACCATATATTTT.

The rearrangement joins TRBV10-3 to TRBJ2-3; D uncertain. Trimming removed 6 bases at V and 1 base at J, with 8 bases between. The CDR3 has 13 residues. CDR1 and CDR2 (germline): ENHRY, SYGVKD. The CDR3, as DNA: TGTGCCATCAGGGTCCGGGGCACAGATACGCAGTATTTT. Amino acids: CAIRVRGTDTQYF.

This CDR3 reads CAWPGVEPQHF. CDR3 sequence (DNA): TGTGCATGGCCCGGGGTTGAGCCCCAGCATTTT. V and J are TRBV12-2 and TRBJ1-5. TRBV12-2 is given as a pseudogene. This CDR3 comprises 11 residues.

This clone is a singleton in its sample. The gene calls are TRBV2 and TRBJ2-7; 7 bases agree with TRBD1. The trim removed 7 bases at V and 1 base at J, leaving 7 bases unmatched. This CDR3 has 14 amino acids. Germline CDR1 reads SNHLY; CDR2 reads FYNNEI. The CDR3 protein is CASKKGQPSYEQYF. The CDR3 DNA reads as TGTGCCAGCAAGAAGGGACAGCCATCCTACGAGCAGTACTTC.

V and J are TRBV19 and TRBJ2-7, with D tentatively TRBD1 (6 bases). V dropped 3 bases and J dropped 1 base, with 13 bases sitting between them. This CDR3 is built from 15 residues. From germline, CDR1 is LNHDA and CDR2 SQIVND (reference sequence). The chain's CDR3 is CASSIRGSGSYEQYF. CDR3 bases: TGTGCCAGTAGTATCAGGGGTTCGGGGTCCTACGAGCAGTACTTC.

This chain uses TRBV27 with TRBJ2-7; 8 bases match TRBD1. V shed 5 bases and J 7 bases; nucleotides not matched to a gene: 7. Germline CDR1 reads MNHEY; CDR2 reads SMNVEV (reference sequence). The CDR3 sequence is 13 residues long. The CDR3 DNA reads TGTGCCAGCAGTCCGGACAGGGTTCAAGAGCAGTACTTC. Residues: CASSPDRVQEQYF.

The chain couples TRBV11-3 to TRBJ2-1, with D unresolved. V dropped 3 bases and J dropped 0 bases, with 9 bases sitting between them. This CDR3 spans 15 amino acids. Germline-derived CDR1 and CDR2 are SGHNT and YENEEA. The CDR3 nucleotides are TGTGCCAGCAGCTTGAGCTCATACTCCTACAATGAGCAGTTCTTC. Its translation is CASSLSSYSYNEQFF. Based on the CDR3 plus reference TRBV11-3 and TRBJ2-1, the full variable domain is EAGVVQSPRYKIIEKKQPVAFWCNPISGHNTLYWYLQNLGQGPELLIRYENEEAVDDSQLPKDRFSAERLKGVDSTLKIQPAELGDSAVYLCASSLSSYSYNEQFFGPGTRLTVL.

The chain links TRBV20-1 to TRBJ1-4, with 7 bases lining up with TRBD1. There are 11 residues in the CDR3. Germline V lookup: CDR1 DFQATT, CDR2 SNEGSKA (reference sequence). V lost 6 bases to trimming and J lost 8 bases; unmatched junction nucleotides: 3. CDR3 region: CSALRGEKLFF. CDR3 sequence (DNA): TGCAGTGCCCTCAGGGGGGAAAAACTGTTTTTT.

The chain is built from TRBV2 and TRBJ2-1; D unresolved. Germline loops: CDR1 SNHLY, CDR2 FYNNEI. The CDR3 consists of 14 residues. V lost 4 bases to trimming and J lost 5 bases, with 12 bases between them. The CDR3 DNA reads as TGTGCCAGCAGTGCTGGCCAGTCCCACAATGAGCAGTTCTTC. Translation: CASSAGQSHNEQFF.

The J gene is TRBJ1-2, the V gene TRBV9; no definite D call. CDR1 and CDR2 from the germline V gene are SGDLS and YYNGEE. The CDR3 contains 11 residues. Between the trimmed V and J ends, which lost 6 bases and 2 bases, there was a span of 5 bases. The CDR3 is CASNSNYGYTF. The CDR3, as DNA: TGTGCCAGCAATTCGAACTATGGCTACACCTTC. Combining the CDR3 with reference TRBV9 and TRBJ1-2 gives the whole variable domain DSGVTQTPKHLITATGQRVTLRCSPRSGDLSVYWYQQSLDQGLQFLIQYYNGEERAKGNILERFSAQQFPDLHSELNLSSLELGDSALYFCASNSNYGYTFGSGTRLTVV.

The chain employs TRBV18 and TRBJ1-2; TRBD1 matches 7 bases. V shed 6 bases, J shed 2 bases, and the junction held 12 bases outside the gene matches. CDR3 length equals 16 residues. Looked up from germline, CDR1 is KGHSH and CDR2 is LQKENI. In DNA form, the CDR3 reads TGTGCCAGCTCGAGAGATCGTCCGGGACAGAACTATGGCTACACCTTC. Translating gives CASSRDRPGQNYGYTF.

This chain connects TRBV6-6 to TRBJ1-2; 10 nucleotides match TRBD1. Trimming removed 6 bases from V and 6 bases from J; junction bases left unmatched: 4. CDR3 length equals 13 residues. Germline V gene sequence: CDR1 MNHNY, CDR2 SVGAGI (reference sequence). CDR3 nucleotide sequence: TGTGCCAGCAGGAAAGGGACAGGGGATGGCTACACCTTC. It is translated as CASRKGTGDGYTF.

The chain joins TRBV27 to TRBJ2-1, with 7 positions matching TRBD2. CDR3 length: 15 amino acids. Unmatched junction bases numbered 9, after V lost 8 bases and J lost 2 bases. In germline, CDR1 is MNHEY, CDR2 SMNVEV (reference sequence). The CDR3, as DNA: TGTGCCAGCCGCTATCTAGCGGAGACCTACAATGAGCAGTTCTTC. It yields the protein CASRYLAETYNEQFF.

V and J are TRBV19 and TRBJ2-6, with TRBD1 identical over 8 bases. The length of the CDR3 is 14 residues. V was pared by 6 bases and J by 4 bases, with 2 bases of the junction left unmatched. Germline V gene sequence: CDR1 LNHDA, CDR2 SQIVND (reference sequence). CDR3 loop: CASRDRVGANVLTF. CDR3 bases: TGTGCCAGTAGGGACAGGGTCGGGGCCAACGTCCTGACTTTC.

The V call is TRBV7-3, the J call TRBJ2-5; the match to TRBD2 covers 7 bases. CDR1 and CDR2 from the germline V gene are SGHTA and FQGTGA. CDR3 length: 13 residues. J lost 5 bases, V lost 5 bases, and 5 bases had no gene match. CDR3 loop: CASSPREAETQYF. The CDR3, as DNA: TGTGCCAGCAGCCCACGGGAGGCGGAGACCCAGTACTTC.

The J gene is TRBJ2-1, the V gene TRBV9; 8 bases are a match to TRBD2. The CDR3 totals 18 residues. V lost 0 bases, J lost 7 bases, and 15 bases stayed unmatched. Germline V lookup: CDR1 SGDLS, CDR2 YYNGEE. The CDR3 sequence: CASSVDGGGPLGLNEQFF. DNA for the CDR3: TGTGCCAGCAGCGTAGACGGGGGGGGGCCTTTGGGATTGAATGAGCAGTTCTTC.

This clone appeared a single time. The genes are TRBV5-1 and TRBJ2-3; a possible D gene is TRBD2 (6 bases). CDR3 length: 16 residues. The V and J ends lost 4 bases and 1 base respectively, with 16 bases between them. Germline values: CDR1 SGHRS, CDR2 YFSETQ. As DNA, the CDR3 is TGCGCCAGCAGCCCGGGACTGTCGAGGGGCACAGATACGCAGTATTTT. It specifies CASSPGLSRGTDTQYF.

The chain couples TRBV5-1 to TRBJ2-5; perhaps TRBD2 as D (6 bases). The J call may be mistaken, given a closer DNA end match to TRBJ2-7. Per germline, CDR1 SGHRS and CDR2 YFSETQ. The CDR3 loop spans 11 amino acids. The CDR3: CAPPAGYEQYF. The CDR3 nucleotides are TGCGCCCCACCAGCGGGCTACGAGCAGTACTTC.

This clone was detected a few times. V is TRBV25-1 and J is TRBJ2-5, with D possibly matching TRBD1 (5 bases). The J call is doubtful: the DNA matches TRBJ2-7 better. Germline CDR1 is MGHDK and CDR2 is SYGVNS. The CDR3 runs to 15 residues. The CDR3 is CASSESGRAAYEQYF. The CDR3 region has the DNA TGTGCCAGCAGTGAATCCGGCAGGGCCGCCTACGAGCAGTACTTC.